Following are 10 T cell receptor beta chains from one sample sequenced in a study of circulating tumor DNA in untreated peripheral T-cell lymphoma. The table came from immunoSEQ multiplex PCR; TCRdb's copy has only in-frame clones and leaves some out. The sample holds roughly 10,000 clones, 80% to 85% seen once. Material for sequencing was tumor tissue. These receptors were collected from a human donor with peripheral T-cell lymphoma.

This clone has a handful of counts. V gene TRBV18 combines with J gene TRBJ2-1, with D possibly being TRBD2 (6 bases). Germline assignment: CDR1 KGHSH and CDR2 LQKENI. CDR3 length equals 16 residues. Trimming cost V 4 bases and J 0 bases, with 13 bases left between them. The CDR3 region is CASSLLGLTSYNEQFF. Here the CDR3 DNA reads TGTGCCAGCTCACTTCTGGGACTTACCTCCTACAATGAGCAGTTCTTC.

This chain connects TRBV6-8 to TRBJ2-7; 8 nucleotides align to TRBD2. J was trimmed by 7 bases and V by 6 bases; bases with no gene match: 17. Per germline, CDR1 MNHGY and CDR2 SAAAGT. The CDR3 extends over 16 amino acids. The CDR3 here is CASSPFGGGDPREQYF. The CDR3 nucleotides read TGTGCCAGCAGCCCTTTCGGGGGGGGAGACCCTAGAGAGCAGTACTTC.

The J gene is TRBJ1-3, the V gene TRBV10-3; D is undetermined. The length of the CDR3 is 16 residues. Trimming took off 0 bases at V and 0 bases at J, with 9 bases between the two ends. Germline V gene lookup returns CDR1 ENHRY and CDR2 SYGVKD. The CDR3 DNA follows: TGTGCCATCAGTGAGTCCCGGGTCTCCTCTGGAAACACCATATATTTT. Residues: CAISESRVSSGNTIYF.

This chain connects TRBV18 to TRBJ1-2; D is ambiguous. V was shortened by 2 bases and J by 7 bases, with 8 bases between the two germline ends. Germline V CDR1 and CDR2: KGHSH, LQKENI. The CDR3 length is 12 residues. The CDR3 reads CASSPDVAGYTF. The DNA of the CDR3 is TGTGCCAGCTCACCAGATGTGGCTGGCTACACCTTC.

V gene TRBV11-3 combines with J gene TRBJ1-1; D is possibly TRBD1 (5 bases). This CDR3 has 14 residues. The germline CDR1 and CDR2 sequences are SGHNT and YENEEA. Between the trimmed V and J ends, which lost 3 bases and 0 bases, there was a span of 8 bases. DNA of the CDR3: TGTGCCAGCAGCTTGGGACCAATGAACACTGAAGCTTTCTTT. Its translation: CASSLGPMNTEAFF.

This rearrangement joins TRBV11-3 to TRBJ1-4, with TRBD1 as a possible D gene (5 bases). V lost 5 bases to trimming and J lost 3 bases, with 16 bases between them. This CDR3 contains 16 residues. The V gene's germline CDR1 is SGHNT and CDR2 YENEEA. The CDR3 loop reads CASSPGIEYSNEKLFF. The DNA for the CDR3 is TGTGCCAGCAGCCCAGGGATTGAATACTCTAATGAAAAACTGTTTTTT.

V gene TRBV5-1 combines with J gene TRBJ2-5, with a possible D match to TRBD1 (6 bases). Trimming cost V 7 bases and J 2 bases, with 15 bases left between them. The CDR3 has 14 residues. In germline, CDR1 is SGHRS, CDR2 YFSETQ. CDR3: CASAPTGTQETQYF. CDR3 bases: TGCGCCAGCGCACCCACCGGGACACAAGAGACCCAGTACTTC.

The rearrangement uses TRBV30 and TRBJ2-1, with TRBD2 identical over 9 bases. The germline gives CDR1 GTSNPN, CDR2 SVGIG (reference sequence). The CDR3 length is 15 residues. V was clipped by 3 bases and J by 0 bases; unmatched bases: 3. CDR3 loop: CAWRLAGYSYNEQFF. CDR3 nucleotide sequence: TGTGCCTGGAGGCTAGCGGGGTACTCCTACAATGAGCAGTTCTTC.

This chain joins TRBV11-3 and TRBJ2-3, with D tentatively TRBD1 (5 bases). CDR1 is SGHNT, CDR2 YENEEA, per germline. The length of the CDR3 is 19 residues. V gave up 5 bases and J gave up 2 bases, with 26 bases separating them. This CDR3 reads CASSPTEFRQGHSTDTQYF. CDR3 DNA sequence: TGTGCCAGCAGCCCGACGGAATTTAGGCAGGGCCACTCCACAGATACGCAGTATTTT.

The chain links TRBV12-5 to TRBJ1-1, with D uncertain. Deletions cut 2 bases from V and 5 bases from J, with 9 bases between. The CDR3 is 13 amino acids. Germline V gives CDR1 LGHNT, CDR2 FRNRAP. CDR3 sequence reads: CASGLLRGTEAFF. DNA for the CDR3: TGTGCTAGTGGTTTGCTAAGAGGTACTGAAGCTTTCTTT.